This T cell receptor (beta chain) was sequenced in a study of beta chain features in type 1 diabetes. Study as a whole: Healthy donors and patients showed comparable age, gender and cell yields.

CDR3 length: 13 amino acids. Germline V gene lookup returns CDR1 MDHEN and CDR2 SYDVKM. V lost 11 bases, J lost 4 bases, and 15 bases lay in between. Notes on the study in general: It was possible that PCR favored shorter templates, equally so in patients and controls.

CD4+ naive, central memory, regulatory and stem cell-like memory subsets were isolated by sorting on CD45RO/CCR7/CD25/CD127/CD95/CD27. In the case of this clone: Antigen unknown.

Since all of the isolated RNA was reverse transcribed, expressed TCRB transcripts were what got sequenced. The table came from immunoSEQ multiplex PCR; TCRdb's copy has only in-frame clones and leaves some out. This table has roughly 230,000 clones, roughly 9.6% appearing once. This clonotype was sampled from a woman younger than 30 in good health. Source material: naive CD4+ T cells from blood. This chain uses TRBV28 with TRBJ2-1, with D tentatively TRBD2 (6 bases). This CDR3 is CASHGTGYNEQFF. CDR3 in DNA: TGTGCCTCCCACGGGACTGGTTACAATGAGCAGTTCTTC.